A selection of T cell receptor beta chains follows, all from one sample in a study of cytomegalovirus exposure and HLA in healthy donors. TCRdb's table, derived via immunoSEQ multiplex PCR, lists solely in-frame clones and lacks some. Of about 120,000 clones in the sample, roughly 80% were seen once. The sample taken for sequencing was PBMCs. The receptors stem from a female donor in good health and CMV-seropositive. The CDR3 runs from the conserved cysteine through the conserved F or W. A D gene is named only where the DNA matches it firmly. Clone sizes are given selectively: once, few, many, or a class where the clone is expanded.

J: TRBJ2-3; D: TRBD1; V: TRBV6-6; size: -; CDR3: CASSLRQGGDTQYF; DNA: TGTGCCAGCAGCCTACGACAGGGCGGAGATACGCAGTATTTT
J: TRBJ2-3; D: -; V: TRBV7-3; size: -; CDR3: CASSSLLGVDTQYF; DNA: TGTGCCAGCAGCTCCCTCCTAGGGGTCGATACGCAGTATTTT
J: TRBJ1-4; D: -; V: TRBV6-5; size: -; CDR3: CASSYGLRNEKLFF; DNA: TGTGCCAGCAGTTACGGACTCCGTAATGAAAAACTGTTTTTT
J: TRBJ2-1; D: TRBD2; V: TRBV5-6; size: -; CDR3: CASSSLLAGGLNEQFF; DNA: TGTGCCAGCAGCTCCCTCTTAGCGGGGGGTCTCAATGAGCAGTTCTTC
J: TRBJ2-2; D: -; V: TRBV2; size: -; CDR3: CASSKSQGDTGELFF; DNA: TGTGCCAGCAGTAAATCCCAGGGCGACACCGGGGAGCTGTTTTTT
J: TRBJ1-3; D: TRBD1; V: TRBV7-2; size: -; CDR3: CASSEQGPGGSGNTIYF; DNA: TGTGCCAGCAGCGAACAGGGGCCTGGCGGCTCTGGAAACACCATATATTTT
J: TRBJ2-5; D: -; V: TRBV7-7; size: -; CDR3: CASSFRRQETQYF; DNA: TGTGCTAGCAGCTTCCGTCGCCAAGAGACCCAGTACTTC
J: TRBJ1-1; D: TRBD1; V: TRBV7-2; size: -; CDR3: CASSPGTGVGHTEAFF; DNA: TGTGCCAGCAGCCCCGGGACAGGGGTAGGTCACACTGAAGCTTTCTTT
J: TRBJ2-1; D: -; V: TRBV5-6; size: -; CDR3: CASSLGQVSYNEQFF; DNA: TGTGCCAGCAGCTTAGGACAAGTCTCCTACAATGAGCAGTTCTTC
J: TRBJ1-1; D: -; V: TRBV10-2; size: -; CDR3: CASRIPGTMNTEAFF; DNA: TGCGCCAGCAGAATCCCGGGAACTATGAACACTGAAGCTTTCTTT
J: TRBJ2-1; D: TRBD1; V: TRBV6-6; size: -; CDR3: CASSYGQGASYNEQFF; DNA: TGTGCCAGCAGTTACGGACAGGGGGCTTCCTACAATGAGCAGTTCTTC
J: TRBJ2-1; D: -; V: TRBV5-1; size: -; CDR3: CASSLVVSNYNEQFF; DNA: TGCGCCAGCAGCTTGGTTGTAAGCAACTACAATGAGCAGTTCTTC
J: TRBJ2-1; D: -; V: TRBV27; size: -; CDR3: CASSLLTENEQFF; DNA: TGTGCCAGCAGTTTACTAACAGAGAATGAGCAGTTCTTC
J: TRBJ1-2; D: -; V: TRBV9; size: -; CDR3: CASSVGTANYGYTF; DNA: TGTGCCAGCAGCGTAGGGACAGCTAACTATGGCTACACCTTC
J: TRBJ2-2; D: -; V: TRBV5-1; size: -; CDR3: CASSGAKNTGELFF; DNA: TGCGCCAGCAGCGGGGCCAAGAACACCGGGGAGCTGTTTTTT
J: TRBJ2-1; D: TRBD1; V: TRBV27; size: -; CDR3: CASSLGRQGIFYEQFF; DNA: TGTGCCAGCAGTTTAGGAAGACAGGGAATTTTCTATGAGCAGTTCTTC
J: TRBJ2-1; D: TRBD1; V: TRBV30; size: -; CDR3: CAWSPGQGGNEQFF; DNA: TGTGCCTGGAGTCCGGGACAGGGGGGCAATGAGCAGTTCTTC
J: TRBJ1-6; D: TRBD1; V: TRBV14; size: -; CDR3: CASSQDPGGTRSPLHF; DNA: TGTGCCAGCAGCCAAGACCCAGGGGGTACGAGGTCACCCCTCCACTTT
J: TRBJ1-5; D: -; V: TRBV21-1; size: -; CDR3: CARSKPKVPEGNQPQHF; DNA: TGTGCCAGAAGCAAACCAAAGGTCCCCGAGGGCAATCAGCCCCAGCATTTT
J: TRBJ2-7; D: -; V: TRBV4-1; size: -; CDR3: CASSQDQGWYEQYF; DNA: TGCGCCAGCAGCCAAGATCAGGGTTGGTACGAGCAGTACTTC
J: TRBJ2-5; D: -; V: TRBV7-2; size: -; CDR3: CASSLVVGPGGETQYF; DNA: TGTGCCAGCAGCTTAGTGGTGGGCCCCGGTGGGGAGACCCAGTACTTC
J: TRBJ2-1; D: -; V: TRBV5-1; size: -; CDR3: CASRGTGTHGNEQFF; DNA: TGCGCCAGTAGAGGAACCGGGACTCATGGGAATGAGCAGTTCTTC
J: TRBJ2-7; D: -; V: TRBV6-5; size: few; CDR3: CASSYSVQGSYEQYF; DNA: TGTGCCAGCAGTTACTCAGTTCAGGGGTCCTACGAGCAGTACTTC
J: TRBJ1-4; D: -; V: TRBV14; size: -; CDR3: CASSHSPGATNEKLFF; DNA: TGTGCCAGCAGCCACTCGCCGGGGGCAACTAATGAAAAACTGTTTTTT